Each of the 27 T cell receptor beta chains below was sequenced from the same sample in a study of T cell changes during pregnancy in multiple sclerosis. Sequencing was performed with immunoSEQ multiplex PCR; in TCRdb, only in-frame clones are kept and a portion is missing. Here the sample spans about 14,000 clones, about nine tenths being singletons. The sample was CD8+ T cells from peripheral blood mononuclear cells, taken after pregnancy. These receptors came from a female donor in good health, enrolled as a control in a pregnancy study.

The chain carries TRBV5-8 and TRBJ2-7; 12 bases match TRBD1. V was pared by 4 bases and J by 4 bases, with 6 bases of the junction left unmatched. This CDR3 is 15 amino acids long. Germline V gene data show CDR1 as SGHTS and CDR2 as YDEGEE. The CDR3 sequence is CASSMGQGALYEQYF. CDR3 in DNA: TGTGCCAGCAGCATGGGACAGGGGGCGTTATACGAGCAGTACTTC.

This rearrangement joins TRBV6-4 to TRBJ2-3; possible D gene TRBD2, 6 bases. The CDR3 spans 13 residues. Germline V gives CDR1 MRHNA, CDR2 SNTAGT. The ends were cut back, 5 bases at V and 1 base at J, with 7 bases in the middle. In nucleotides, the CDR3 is TGTGCCAGCAGTCCTAGCGGCACAGATACGCAGTATTTT. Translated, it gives CASSPSGTDTQYF.

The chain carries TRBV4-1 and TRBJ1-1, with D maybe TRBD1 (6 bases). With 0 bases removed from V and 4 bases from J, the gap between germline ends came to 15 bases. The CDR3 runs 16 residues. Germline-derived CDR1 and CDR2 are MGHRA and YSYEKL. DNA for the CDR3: TGCGCCAGCAGCCAAGATGGGGGGGGGCGGGCCACTGAAGCTTTCTTT. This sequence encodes CASSQDGGGRATEAFF.

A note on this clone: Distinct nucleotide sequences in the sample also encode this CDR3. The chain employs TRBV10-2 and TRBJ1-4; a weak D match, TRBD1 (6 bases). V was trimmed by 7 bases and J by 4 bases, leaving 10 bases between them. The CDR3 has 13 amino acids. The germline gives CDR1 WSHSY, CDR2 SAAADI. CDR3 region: CASTGHLNEKLFF. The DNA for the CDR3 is TGCGCCAGCACGGGACACCTTAATGAAAAACTGTTTTTT.

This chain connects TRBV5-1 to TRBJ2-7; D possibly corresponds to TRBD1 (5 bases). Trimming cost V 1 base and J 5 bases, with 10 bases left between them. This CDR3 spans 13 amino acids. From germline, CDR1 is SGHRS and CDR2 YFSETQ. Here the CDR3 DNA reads TGCGCCAGCAGCTTGAGGGGTTTCAACGAGCAGTACTTC. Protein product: CASSLRGFNEQYF. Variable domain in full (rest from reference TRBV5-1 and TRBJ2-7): KAGVTQTPRYLIKTRGQQVTLSCSPISGHRSVSWYQQTPGQGLQFLFEYFSETQRNKGNFPGRFSGRQFSNSRSEMNVSTLELGDSALYLCASSLRGFNEQYFGPGTRLTVT.

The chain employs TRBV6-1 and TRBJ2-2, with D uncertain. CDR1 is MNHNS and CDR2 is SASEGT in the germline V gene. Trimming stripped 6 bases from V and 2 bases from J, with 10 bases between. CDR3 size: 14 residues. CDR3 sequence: CASRVYLNTGELFF. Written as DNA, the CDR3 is TGTGCCAGCAGAGTCTACTTAAACACCGGGGAGCTGTTTTTT.

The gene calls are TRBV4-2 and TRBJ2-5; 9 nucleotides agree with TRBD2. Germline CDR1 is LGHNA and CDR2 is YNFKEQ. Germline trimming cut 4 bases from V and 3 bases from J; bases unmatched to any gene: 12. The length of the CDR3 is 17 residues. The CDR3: CASSRREAGGPEETQYF. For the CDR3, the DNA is TGTGCCAGCAGCCGACGGGAGGCGGGGGGGCCGGAAGAGACCCAGTACTTC.

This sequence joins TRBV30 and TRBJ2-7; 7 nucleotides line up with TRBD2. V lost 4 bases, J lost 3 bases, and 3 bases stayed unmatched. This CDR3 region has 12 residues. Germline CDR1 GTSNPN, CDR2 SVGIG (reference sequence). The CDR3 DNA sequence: TGTGCCTGGAAGGGACTATTCTACGAGCAGTACTTC. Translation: CAWKGLFYEQYF.

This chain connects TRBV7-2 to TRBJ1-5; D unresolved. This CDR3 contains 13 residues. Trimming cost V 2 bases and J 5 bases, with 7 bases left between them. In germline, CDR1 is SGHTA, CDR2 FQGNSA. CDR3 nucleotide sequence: TGTGCCAGCAGCTTATATCGGGATCAGCCCCAGCATTTT. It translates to CASSLYRDQPQHF.

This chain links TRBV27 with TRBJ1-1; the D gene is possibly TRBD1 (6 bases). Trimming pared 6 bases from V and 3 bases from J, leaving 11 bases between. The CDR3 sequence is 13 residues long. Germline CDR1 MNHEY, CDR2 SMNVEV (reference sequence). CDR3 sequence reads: CASRQGRHTEAFF. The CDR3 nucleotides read TGTGCCAGCAGACAGGGTCGGCACACTGAAGCTTTCTTT.

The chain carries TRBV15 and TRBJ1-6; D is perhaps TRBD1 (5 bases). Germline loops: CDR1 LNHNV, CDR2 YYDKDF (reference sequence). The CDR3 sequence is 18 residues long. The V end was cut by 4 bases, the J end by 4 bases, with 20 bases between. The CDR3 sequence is CATSKTGQGGKYNSPLHF. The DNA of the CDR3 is TGTGCCACCAGCAAGACCGGGCAGGGAGGGAAGTATAATTCACCCCTCCACTTT.

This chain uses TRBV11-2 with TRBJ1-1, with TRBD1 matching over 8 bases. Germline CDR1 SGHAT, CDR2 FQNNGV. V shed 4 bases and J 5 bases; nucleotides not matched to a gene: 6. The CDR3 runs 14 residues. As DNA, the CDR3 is TGTGCCAGCAGCTCTTCAGGGGGCAGGACTGAAGCTTTCTTT. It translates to CASSSSGGRTEAFF.

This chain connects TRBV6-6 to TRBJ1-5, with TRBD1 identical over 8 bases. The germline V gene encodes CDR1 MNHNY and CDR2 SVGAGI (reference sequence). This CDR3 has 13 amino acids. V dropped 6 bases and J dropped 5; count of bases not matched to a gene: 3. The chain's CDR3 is CASSPQGDQPQHF. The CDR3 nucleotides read TGTGCCAGCAGCCCACAGGGGGATCAGCCCCAGCATTTT.

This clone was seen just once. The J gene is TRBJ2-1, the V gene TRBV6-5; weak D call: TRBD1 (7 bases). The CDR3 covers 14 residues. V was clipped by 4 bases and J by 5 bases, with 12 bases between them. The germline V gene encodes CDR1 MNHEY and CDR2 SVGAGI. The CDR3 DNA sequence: TGTGCCAGCAGTTCAGGGGGGTTTAACAATGAGCAGTTCTTC. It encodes CASSSGGFNNEQFF.

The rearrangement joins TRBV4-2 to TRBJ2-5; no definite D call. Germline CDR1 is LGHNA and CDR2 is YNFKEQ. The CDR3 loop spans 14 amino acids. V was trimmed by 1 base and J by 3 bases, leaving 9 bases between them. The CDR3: CASSQGLGEETQYF. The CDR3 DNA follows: TGTGCCAGCAGCCAAGGGCTCGGAGAAGAGACCCAGTACTTC.

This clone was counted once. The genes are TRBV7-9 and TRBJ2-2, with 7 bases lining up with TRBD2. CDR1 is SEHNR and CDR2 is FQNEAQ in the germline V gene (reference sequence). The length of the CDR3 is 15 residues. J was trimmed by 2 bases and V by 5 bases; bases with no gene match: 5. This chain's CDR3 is CASSRAGPNTGELFF. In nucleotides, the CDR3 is TGTGCCAGCAGCAGAGCGGGACCTAACACCGGGGAGCTGTTTTTT.

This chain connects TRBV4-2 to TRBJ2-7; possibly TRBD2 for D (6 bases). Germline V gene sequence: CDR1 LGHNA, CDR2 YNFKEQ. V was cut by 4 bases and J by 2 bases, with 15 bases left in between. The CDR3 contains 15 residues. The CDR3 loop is CASSPRSGEAYEQYF. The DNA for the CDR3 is TGTGCCAGCAGCCCGAGGTCGGGGGAGGCCTACGAGCAGTACTTC.

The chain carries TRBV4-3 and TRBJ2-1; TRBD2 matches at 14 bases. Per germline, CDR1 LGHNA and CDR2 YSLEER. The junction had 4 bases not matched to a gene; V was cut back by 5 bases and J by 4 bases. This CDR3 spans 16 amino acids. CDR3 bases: TGCGCCAGCAGCAAGGGACTAGCGGGAGCTTACAATGAGCAGTTCTTC. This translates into CASSKGLAGAYNEQFF.

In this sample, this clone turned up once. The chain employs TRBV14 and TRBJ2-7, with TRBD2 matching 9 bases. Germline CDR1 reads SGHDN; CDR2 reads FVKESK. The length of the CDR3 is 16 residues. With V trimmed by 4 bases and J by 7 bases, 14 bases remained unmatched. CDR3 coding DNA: TGTGCCAGCAGCCGCACTAGCGGGTCCCCCTCTTGGGAGCAGTACTTC. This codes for CASSRTSGSPSWEQYF. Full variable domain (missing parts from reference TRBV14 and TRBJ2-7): EAGVTQFPSHSVIEKGQTVTLRCDPISGHDNLYWYRRVMGKEIKFLLHFVKESKQDESGMPNNRFLAERTGGTYSTLKVQPAELEDSGVYFCASSRTSGSPSWEQYFGPGTRLTVT.

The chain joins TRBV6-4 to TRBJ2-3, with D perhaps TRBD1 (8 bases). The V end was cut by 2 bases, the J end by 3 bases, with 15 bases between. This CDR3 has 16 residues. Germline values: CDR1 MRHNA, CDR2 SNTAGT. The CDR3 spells CASSDGTTGGTDTQYF. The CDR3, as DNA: TGTGCCAGCAGTGACGGGACTACAGGGGGAACAGATACGCAGTATTTT.

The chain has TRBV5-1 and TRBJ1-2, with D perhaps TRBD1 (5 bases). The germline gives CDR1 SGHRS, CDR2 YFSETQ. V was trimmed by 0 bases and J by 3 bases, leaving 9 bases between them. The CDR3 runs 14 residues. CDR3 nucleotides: TGCGCCAGCAGCTTGGCCGACAGCCACTATGGCTACACCTTC. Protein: CASSLADSHYGYTF.

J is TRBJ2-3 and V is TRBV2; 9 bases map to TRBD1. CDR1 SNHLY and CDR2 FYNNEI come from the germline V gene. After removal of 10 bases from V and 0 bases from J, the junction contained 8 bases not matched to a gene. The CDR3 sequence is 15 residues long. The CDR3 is CAISTGTGSTDTQYF. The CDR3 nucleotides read TGTGCCATTTCAACGGGGACAGGGAGCACAGATACGCAGTATTTT.

CDR3 sequence reads: CASRLAPSSYEQYF. The CDR3 coding sequence is TGTGCCAGCAGGCTAGCGCCCAGCTCCTACGAGCAGTACTTC. V and J are TRBV28 and TRBJ2-7, with D tentatively TRBD2 (6 bases). Germline CDR1 reads MDHEN; CDR2 reads SYDVKM. Trimming cost V 6 bases and J 0 bases, with 12 bases left between them. The CDR3 is made up of 14 amino acids.

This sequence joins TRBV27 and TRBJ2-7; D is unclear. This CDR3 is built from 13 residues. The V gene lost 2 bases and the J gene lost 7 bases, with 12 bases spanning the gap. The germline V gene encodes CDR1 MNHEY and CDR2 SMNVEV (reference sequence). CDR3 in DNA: TGTGCCAGCAGTTTAGTCCAGGCCGGAGAGCAGTACTTC. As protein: CASSLVQAGEQYF.

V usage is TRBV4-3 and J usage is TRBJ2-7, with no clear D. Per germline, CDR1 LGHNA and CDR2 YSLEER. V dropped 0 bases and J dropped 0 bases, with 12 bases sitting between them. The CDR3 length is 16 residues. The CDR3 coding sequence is TGCGCCAGCAGCCAAGATTTGGAGACTTACTCCTACGAGCAGTACTTC. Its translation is CASSQDLETYSYEQYF.

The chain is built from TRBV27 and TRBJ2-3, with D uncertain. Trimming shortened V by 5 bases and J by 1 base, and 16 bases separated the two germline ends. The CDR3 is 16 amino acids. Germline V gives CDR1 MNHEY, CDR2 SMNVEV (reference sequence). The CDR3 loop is CASSVHRVLRTDTQYF. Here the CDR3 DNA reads TGTGCCAGCAGTGTACACCGGGTCCTCCGCACAGATACGCAGTATTTT.

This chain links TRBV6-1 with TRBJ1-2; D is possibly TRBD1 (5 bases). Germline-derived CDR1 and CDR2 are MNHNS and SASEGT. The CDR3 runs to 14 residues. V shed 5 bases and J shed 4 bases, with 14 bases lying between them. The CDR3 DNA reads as TGTGCCAGCAGTCCTAGGGGAATCACCTATGGCTACACCTTC. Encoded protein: CASSPRGITYGYTF.